This T cell receptor beta chain was sequenced for a study of cytomegalovirus exposure and HLA in healthy donors (dated by TCRdb to the late 2010s). Background on the whole study: According to an earlier analysis of 450 to 650 of the donors, 200 million or so T cells yielded some 120 million unique TCR beta sequences and about 300 Gb of sequence data. A later analysis re-examined previously published TCR beta repertoires from roughly 650 donors and added high-resolution HLA genotyping to investigate patterns of TCR occurrence. To decide whether each TCR beta V gene segment behaved as functional or pseudogenic, an earlier analysis of 587 of the donors relied on high-throughput TCR beta sequencing. To predict cytomegalovirus infection status, the study combined high-throughput TCR immunosequencing, statistical association of individual TCRs with disease status, and machine learning. The study profiled the T cell repertoires of 500 to 800 subjects by immunosequencing and related them to cytomegalovirus serostatus. Rather than using new phenotypic data, the later analysis identified candidate immune exposures from TCR beta sequences and from how often those sequences occurred across donors. Among 300 to 450 genotyped donors of the cohort, an average of roughly 240,000 unique TCR beta nucleotide sequences were sequenced per donor, roughly 20% of them non-productive. The genetic ancestry cluster associated with self-reported Caucasian donors included around four fifths of the roughly 400 genotyped donors. Typing coverage varied by locus: about 620-640 donors for A, B, C, DRB1 and DQB1; approximately 500 for DQA1; over 600 for DPA1; 450 to 480 for DPB1. An early release that covered roughly 600 HLA-typed donors contained about 300 gigabases of sequencing data and some 87 million unique TCR sequences. HLA typing included class I and class II loci at four-digit resolution. A later genetic analysis took genome-wide SNP genotypes for 398 of the 666 donors and used that subset as a discovery cohort. Five DR-DQ haplotypes were handled as single units for association and clustering, since linkage in the cohort was strong. The study aimed to test whether signatures of past pathogen exposure could be identified by cataloging public T cell receptors. Donor age, sex, ethnicity and CMV serostatus were collected together with the repertoire data. Every repertoire in the discovery cohort had been generated on one and the same sequencing platform. In addition to the first cohort of around 670 subjects, a separate validation cohort of over 90 different subjects was used.

Remarks on this clone: It has no known antigen specificity. Qualities for individual bases were not recorded, and no much larger clone is one base off.

Library generation was performed with the immunoSEQ multiplex PCR assay. For the multiplex PCR, a mixture combining 60 forward primers for TCR Vbeta segments and 13 reverse primers for TCR Jbeta segments was used. The CDR3 region of rearranged TCR beta genes was amplified from genomic DNA by a multiplex PCR assay. The amplified TCR beta libraries were sequenced on the Illumina HiSeq System as 87-base-pair reads. The authors' analysis ran thus. In a later analysis, around 80 million unique TCR beta chains were counted across the approximately 640 repertoires, and around 11 million of these chains were shared by at least two donors. Raw reads were error-corrected and collapsed into unique sequences by a nearest-neighbor algorithm in which closely related sequences were merged to remove PCR and sequencing errors. Alignment of CDR3 sequences to IMGT reference sequences was used to assign V, D and J gene segments. Each retained sequence needed at least a six-nucleotide match to both a V gene segment and a J gene segment. A rearrangement counted as productive if the CDR3 had no stop codons and remained in frame with V and J, and every other rearrangement counted as non-productive. Following IMGT convention, CDR3 was defined as the stretch from the second conserved V-encoded cysteine up to the conserved J-encoded phenylalanine. Sequences without an unambiguous match to a single V gene segment were excluded from the earlier analysis of approximately 560 of the donors. In an earlier analysis of approximately 590 of the donors, a V segment was called functional when productive rearrangements were above 56.7%, and segregating when the standard deviation between donors exceeded 5%. A statistical classification framework was developed to diagnose cytomegalovirus status using the catalog of TCR beta chain sequences. A later analysis assigned V and J genes by comparing TCR nucleotide sequences with IMGT/GENE-DB human TR gene sequences. The TCRdist pipeline was used in a later analysis to assign CDR3 sequences and most-parsimonious VDJ recombination scenarios. In a later analysis, each TCR beta chain was defined by its CDR3 amino acid sequence together with its V-gene family, and reads lacking a unique V-gene family were excluded. To address suspected cross-contamination and a sequencing artifact, a later analysis removed roughly 580 highly shared, low-generation-probability nucleotide sequences. In a later analysis, a clonal expansion index was calculated for each public chain from normalized within-repertoire ranks of inferred template counts. A later analysis computed generation probabilities with a VDJ recombination model fitted to out-of-frame rearrangements, and checked the results against IGoR. Hypergeometric tests were used in a later analysis to score TCR-TCR, TCR-HLA and TCR-CMV co-occurrence, with a repertoire-size bias correction applied to the TCR pairs. False discovery rates were estimated in a later analysis by permuting HLA or CMV assignments 20 times. A later analysis grouped co-occurring TCRs with DBSCAN, adding TCRdist sequence similarity when clustering within HLA-allele-positive subsets. For co-occurrence clustering, repertoires with fewer than 30,000 or more than 120,000 public chains were excluded, along with 4 to 6 repertoires with anomalous nucleotide sharing. This immuneACCESS table, as held by TCRdb, lists in-frame sequences with V and J called but not all clones. Of the missing ones, under half trace to an unresolved V gene in checked studies; the others have no known cause. The V and J calls and clone size are taken from that table; D and trimming were inferred from the DNA. Recorded for this sample are roughly 150,000 clones; approximately 88% of them occurred a single time. The biggest ten clones account for less than 2% of the sample.

Results and caveats for the whole study, not just this receptor: Because counts were too low, about 18 rarely observed V segments, including chromosome 9 orphons, were excluded from the earlier analysis of 587 of the donors. In a later analysis, HLA-associated TCR beta chains were found to be more clonally expanded and to have lower generation probabilities than equally common non-associated chains. In an earlier analysis of approximately 600 of the donors, most TCR beta V segments were observed in productive rearrangements about 90% or about 30% of the time, broadly matching IMGT annotations. HLA typing was unavailable for some donors at each locus, so association tests used only the typed subset. A further reported finding was that TCR beta sequences accurately predicted the HLA-A and HLA-B alleles for most subjects in the first cohort. In vitro tests confirmed that a few of the cytomegalovirus-associated TCR beta chains recognize cytomegalovirus antigens. Because the 87-base-pair reads could not distinguish some IMGT-functional V segments, including TRBV6-2 and TRBV6-3, those segments were excluded. This cohort had only TCR beta chains sequenced, and the lack of alpha or paired-chain data limited which features could be detected. V-gene and J-gene trimming of TCR beta chains was associated with a missense DCLRE1C variant in a later genetic analysis, and the association was replicated in an independent cohort. Roughly uniform sequencing depth across donors was assumed in presence/absence analyses, although this assumption may not hold. At a false discovery rate of 0.05, a later analysis linked about 16,000 TCR beta sequences to specific HLA alleles. A later analysis found that TCR association rates varied across HLA loci, with DRB1 alleles showing the most associated TCRs and HLA-C alleles the fewest. A cluster of highly shared sequence variants was judged likely to be a technical artifact of the sequencing pipeline. The study listed 150 to 200 TCR beta chains as associated with cytomegalovirus. The authors suggested that the approach could potentially be generalized to other disease states and immunological phenotypes. Correlated functional status among segregating V segments might be attributable to linkage disequilibrium, but an unknown experimental factor could not be ruled out. Several of the top co-occurrence clusters appeared to be linked to parvovirus B19, influenza, CMV and Epstein-Barr virus, according to a later analysis. A later analysis found that most CMV-associated TCR beta chains appeared HLA-restricted, with HLA associations seemingly driven largely by CMV exposure. In both the original and validation cohorts, the classifier was reported to diagnose cytomegalovirus status with high specificity and sensitivity. When HLA alleles, especially DR and DQ, strongly co-occurred, attributing TCR associations to individual alleles was difficult. The only immune exposure information available for the cohort was CMV serostatus. Compared with the approximately 720-donor mean, donors in an Asian-associated ancestry cluster had fewer N-insertions in productive TCRs, according to a later genetic analysis. Most TCR sequences were observed very rarely across donors, whereas some public TCRs were present in many individuals.

The cohort comprised several hundred healthy bone marrow donors. At the time of sampling, all cohort members were nominally healthy, though unrecorded immune exposures were likely present. The donor was CMV seronegative and belonged to the group of several hundred seronegative cohort members. Every donor gave a peripheral blood sample, and the peripheral blood mononuclear cells from that sample were used for TCR beta sequencing. The Qiagen DNeasy Blood Extraction Kit was used to extract genomic DNA from the blood cell samples. CDR1 and CDR2, looked up from the germline V gene, are SNHLY and FYNNEI. Spanning cysteine to phenylalanine, the CDR3 consists of 15 amino acids. The DNA shown is the 45-base CDR3, in frame from base 1. The V end loses 0 bases and the J end loses 2 bases, and a stretch of 10 bases separates them.

The receptor was isolated from a woman aged 18-29 years in good health and CMV-seronegative. Here the chain combines TRBV2 and TRBJ1-2; no D gene is confidently identified. Material for sequencing was PBMCs. For the CDR3, the sequence is CASSEAPDTNYGYTF. The base sequence is TGTGCCAGCAGTGAAGCGCCCGACACCAACTATGGCTACACCTTC.